The 8 T cell receptor beta chains below come from one sample, sequenced in a study of breast tumors, draining lymph nodes, adjacent tissues. TCRdb passed the multiplex PCR reads through MiXCR, listing each CDR3 protein once. The table includes about 270,000 distinct CDR3 sequences, 30% detected once. The lymph nodes were axillary draining lymph nodes from breast cancer patients. Sequencing was done on a sample of axillary lymph node tissue. The receptors were sampled from a female donor with breast cancer. Some clones in this sample may be carry-over from other donors' samples.

The sample holds a few counts of this clonotype. The rearrangement joins TRBV5-4 to TRBJ2-3, with D possibly being TRBD2 (5 bases). The germline V gene has CDR1 SGHNT and CDR2 YYREEE (reference sequence). The germline V and J ends were trimmed by 3 bases and 5 bases, with 16 bases remaining between them. This CDR3 spans 15 amino acids. The CDR3 sequence: CASSSPGRDLDTQYF. CDR3 bases: TGTGCCAGCAGCTCTCCAGGCCGGGATCTAGATACGCAGTATTTT.

This clonotype was seen ten or more times. The chain employs TRBV19 and TRBJ2-5; TRBD2 matches 9 bases. Germline values: CDR1 LNHDA, CDR2 SQIVND (reference sequence). The CDR3 spans 13 residues. Unmatched junction bases numbered 5, after V lost 8 bases and J lost 4 bases. In DNA, the CDR3 is TGTGCCAGTGATAGCGGGAGAGGAGAGACCCAGTACTTC. This gives the protein CASDSGRGETQYF.

This clonotype was counted many times. This rearrangement joins TRBV7-8 to TRBJ2-5; D is unresolved. The V gene lost 5 bases and the J gene lost 3 bases, with 4 bases spanning the gap. CDR3 length: 11 residues. Per germline, CDR1 SGHVS and CDR2 FQNEAQ. CDR3 sequence reads: CASSIKETQYF. The DNA for the CDR3 is TGTGCCAGCAGCATAAAAGAGACCCAGTACTTC.

This clonotype was seen repeatedly, ten times or more. A junction boundary mismatches the germline segment, possibly from a read error. This rearrangement joins TRBV5-6 to TRBJ2-1; D possibly corresponds to TRBD1 (5 bases). Per the germline V gene, CDR1 is SGHDT and CDR2 is YYEEEE. The CDR3 totals 16 residues. The CDR3 is CASNLRQPAFYNEQFF. The CDR3 DNA reads as TGTGCCAGCAACTTGAGACAGCCGGCATTTTACAATGAGCAGTTCTTC.

This clonotype was seen ten or more times. The chain employs TRBV5-1 and TRBJ2-5; TRBD2 agrees at 9 bases. V lost 0 bases to trimming and J lost 4 bases; unmatched junction nucleotides: 13. Germline V lookup: CDR1 SGHRS, CDR2 YFSETQ. The CDR3 extends over 18 amino acids. The CDR3 loop reads CASSLGLAVTPVLETQYF. CDR3 in DNA: TGCGCCAGCAGCTTGGGACTAGCGGTTACCCCAGTCCTAGAGACCCAGTACTTC.

This clonotype was seen repeatedly, ten times or more. This chain connects TRBV4-3 to TRBJ1-5; D remains ambiguous. The V and J ends lost 2 bases and 5 bases respectively, with 10 bases between them. Germline V gene lookup returns CDR1 LGHNA and CDR2 YSLEER. CDR3 size: 14 residues. The CDR3 sequence: CASSQSITDQPQHF. The CDR3 region has the DNA TGCGCCAGCAGCCAATCCATCACCGATCAGCCCCAGCATTTT.

The chain carries TRBV10-3 and TRBJ1-6; 10 positions agree with TRBD1. V was pared by 2 bases and J by 9 bases, with 4 bases of the junction left unmatched. The CDR3 contains 15 residues. CDR1 is ENHRY, CDR2 SYGVKD, per germline. In DNA form, the CDR3 reads TGTGCCATCAGTGAGGGGACAGGGGTCGGTTCACCCCTCCACTTT. Amino acids: CAISEGTGVGSPLHF.

The chain has TRBV6-4 and TRBJ2-2; 13 bases line up with TRBD2. This CDR3 is 17 amino acids long. From germline, CDR1 is MRHNA and CDR2 SNTAGT. Losses at the gene ends were 5 bases for V and 8 bases for J; bases not matched to a gene: 11. CDR3 protein: CASSSKTSGRANGELFF. In nucleotides, the CDR3 is TGTGCCAGCAGTTCCAAAACTAGCGGGAGGGCCAATGGGGAGCTGTTTTTT.